Detailed here is one T cell receptor beta chain. Sequenced by immunoSEQ multiplex PCR; TCRdb stores in-frame clones only, minus some. This table has about 310,000 clones, 90% appearing once. This specimen comes from a study of blood T cell repertoires in COVID-19. In germline, CDR1 is MNHEY, CDR2 SMNVEV (reference sequence). V dropped 4 bases and J dropped 4; count of bases not matched to a gene: 7. The CDR3 extends over 15 amino acids. This receptor was taken from a woman between 40 and 55 years old with COVID-19, enrolled during active disease. The J gene is TRBJ1-2, the V gene TRBV27; TRBD1 agrees at 9 bases. Source material: peripheral blood. The CDR3 bases are TGTGCCAGCAGTTCCCCAGGACAGGGGAGCTATGGCTACACCTTC. Its protein product is CASSSPGQGSYGYTF.